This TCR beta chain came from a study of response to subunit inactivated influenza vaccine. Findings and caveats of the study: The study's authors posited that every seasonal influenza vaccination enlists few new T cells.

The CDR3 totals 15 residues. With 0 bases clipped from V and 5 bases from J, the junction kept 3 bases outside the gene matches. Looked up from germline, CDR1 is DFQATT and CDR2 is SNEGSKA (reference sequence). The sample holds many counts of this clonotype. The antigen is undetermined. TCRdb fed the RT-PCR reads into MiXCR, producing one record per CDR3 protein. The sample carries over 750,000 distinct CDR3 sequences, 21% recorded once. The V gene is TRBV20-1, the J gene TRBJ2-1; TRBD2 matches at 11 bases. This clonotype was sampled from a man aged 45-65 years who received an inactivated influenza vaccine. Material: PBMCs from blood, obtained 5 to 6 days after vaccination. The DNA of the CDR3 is TGCAGTGCTAGAGAGCCGGGACTAGCGGACAATGAGCAGTTCTTC. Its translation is CSAREPGLADNEQFF.